The source of this T cell receptor (beta chain) is a study of CD8+ T cells in alopecia areata (dated by TCRdb to 2016 to 2018). As for the study more broadly: Treated patients were enrolled in an open-label pilot trial of oral tofacitinib, 5 to 10 mg twice daily, for moderate-to-severe alopecia areata. Tofacitinib was given for 6 to 18 months, followed by 6 months of follow-up off drug to assess delayed response and recurrence. To study T cell clonal expansion in alopecia areata, the researchers applied high-throughput TCRbeta sequencing to both the C3H/HeJ mouse model and human patients. In humans, TCRbeta sequencing was performed on scalp tissue and on sorted CD4+ and CD8+ peripheral blood T cells from healthy controls and from patients with patchy or totalis/universalis alopecia areata. Patients on tofacitinib were biopsied at baseline and after 4 and 24 weeks of treatment, and several of the patients also had a later scalp biopsy. Scalp clonality was compared across normal scalp (n=4), patchy alopecia areata scalp (n=8), and alopecia totalis/universalis scalp (n=8). RNA was obtained with the PAXgene miRNA kit for fixed scalp, the miRNeasy kit for PBMCs, and the RNeasy kit for mouse skin. TCRbeta CDR3 regions were amplified by immunoSEQ multiplex PCR using 35 Vbeta forward and 13 Jbeta reverse primers.

This clone was recorded a few times. It has no known antigen specificity. There are no base qualities to consult, and no much larger clone falls within one base. Overall study outcomes, separate from this receptor: Unlike mouse skin, which is dominated by gammadelta T cells, normal human skin has resident alphabeta T cells that are also sequenced, and this complicates analysis of the scalp TCR repertoire. Compared with normal scalp, lesional scalp had higher clonality and more expanded CD8+ clones, particularly in alopecia totalis/universalis, a pattern that suggests antigenic drive. TCR sequences shared between patients were less clear than in mice, possibly partly because of HLA diversity in the patient population.

This sample's time point label indicates: baseline before oral tofacitinib. Lesional scalp punch biopsies and peripheral blood were collected from alopecia areata patients. PBMCs were isolated by density centrifugation and stained for CD3, CD4 and CD8, and CD4+ and CD8+ T cells were sorted on a FACSAria. The protocol used for the library was the immunoSEQ multiplex PCR assay. To provide template for TCR sequencing, every sample had RNA extracted and reverse transcribed into cDNA. First-strand cDNA was synthesized with SuperScript III using a 2:1 mix of oligo-dT and random hexamers. A synthetic immune receptor repertoire was used to assess amplification bias, and residual bias was removed computationally. As for the authors' bioinformatics: After raw reads were preprocessed to remove errors, the CDR3 was defined following IMGT conventions as running from the conserved cysteine to phenylalanine. To get clonality, Shannon entropy was normalized by log2 of the number of productive unique TCRs and the result was subtracted from 1. Scalp TCRbeta sequences were cross-referenced with sorted blood CD4 and CD8 repertoires so that the CD4 or CD8 identity of scalp clones could be inferred. What TCRdb holds here is the immuneACCESS table cut down to in-frame rearrangements. Part of the clones is not present; checked against another copy, under half of the missing clones reflect an unresolved V gene, and the others are unexplained. The V and J calls and clone size come from that table; D and trimming were worked out from the DNA. Across this sample there are 150,000 to 200,000 clones, with 50% to 70% seen only once. The top ten hold roughly 15% of the sample.

This receptor was obtained from a human donor with alopecia areata. This material consisted of CD4+ T cells sorted from blood, taken at week 0.

The CDR3 region: CASSQTRVATDTQYF. In nucleotide form, the sequence is TGTGCCAGCAGCCAAACCAGGGTGGCAACAGATACGCAGTATTTT. The V gene is TRBV14 and the J gene is TRBJ2-3; TRBD1 is possibly the D segment (5 matching bases). Reading the germline V gene gives CDR1 SGHDN and CDR2 FVKESK. The CDR3, from cysteine to phenylalanine, totals 15 residues. Only the CDR3 region is kept as DNA, spanning 45 bases read in frame from base 1. Cut back by 2 bases and 3 bases, the V and J ends lie 12 bases apart.